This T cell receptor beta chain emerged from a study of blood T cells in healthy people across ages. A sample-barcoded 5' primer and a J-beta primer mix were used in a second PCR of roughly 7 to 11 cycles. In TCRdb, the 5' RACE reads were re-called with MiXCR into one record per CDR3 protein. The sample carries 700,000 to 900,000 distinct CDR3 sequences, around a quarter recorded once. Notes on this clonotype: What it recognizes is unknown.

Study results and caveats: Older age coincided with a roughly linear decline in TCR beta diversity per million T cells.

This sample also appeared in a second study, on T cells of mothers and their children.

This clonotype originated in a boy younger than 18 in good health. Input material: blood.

This CDR3 is CASSDTYNSPLHF. In DNA form, the CDR3 reads TGTGCCAGCAGTGACACATATAATTCACCCCTCCACTTT. The chain uses TRBV2 and TRBJ1-6, with D unclear. V was pared by 3 bases and J by 4 bases, with 4 bases between. This CDR3 is 13 amino acids long. Per the germline V gene, CDR1 is SNHLY and CDR2 is FYNNEI.